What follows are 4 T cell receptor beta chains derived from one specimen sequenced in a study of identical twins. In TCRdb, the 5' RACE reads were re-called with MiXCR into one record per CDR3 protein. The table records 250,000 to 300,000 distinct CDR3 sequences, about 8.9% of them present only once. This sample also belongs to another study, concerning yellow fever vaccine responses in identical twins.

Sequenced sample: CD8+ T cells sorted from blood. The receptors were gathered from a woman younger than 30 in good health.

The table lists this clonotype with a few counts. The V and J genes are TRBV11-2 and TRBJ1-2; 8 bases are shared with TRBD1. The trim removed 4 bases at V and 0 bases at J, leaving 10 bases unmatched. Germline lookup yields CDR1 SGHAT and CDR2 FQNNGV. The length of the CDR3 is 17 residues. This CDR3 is CASSSSLRQGSNYGYTF. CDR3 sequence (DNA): TGTGCCAGCAGCTCATCACTAAGACAGGGGTCTAACTATGGCTACACCTTC.

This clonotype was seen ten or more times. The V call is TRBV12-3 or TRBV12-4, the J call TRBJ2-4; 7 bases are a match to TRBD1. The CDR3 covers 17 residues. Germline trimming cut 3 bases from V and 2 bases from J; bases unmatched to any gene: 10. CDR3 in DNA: TGTGCCAGCAGTTTTTCTACAGGGGCAGGGACCAAAAACATTCAGTACTTC. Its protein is CASSFSTGAGTKNIQYF.

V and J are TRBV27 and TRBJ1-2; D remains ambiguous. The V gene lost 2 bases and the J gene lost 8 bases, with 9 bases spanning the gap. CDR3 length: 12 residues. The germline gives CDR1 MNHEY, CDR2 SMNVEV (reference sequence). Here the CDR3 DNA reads TGTGCCAGCAGTTTAGAGGGTTTGGGCTACACCTTC. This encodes CASSLEGLGYTF.

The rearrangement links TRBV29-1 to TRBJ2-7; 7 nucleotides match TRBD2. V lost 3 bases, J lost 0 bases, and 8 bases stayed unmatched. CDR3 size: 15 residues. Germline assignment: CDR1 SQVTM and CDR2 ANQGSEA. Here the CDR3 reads CSVEILARSSYEQYF. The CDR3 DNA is TGCAGCGTTGAGATACTAGCGAGGAGCTCCTACGAGCAGTACTTC.